The sequence of this T cell receptor beta chain was determined in a study of cytomegalovirus exposure and HLA in healthy donors. Whole-study context: The roughly 130 validation repertoires, a later analysis reported, used the same platform as the approximately 670 repertoires from the first cohort. Study results and caveats: Reports credit the classifier with highly specific, highly sensitive diagnosis of cytomegalovirus status. Some public TCRs appeared in many individuals, while most sequences were rare. The study designated 164 TCR beta chains cytomegalovirus-associated.

Libraries were prepared by immunoSEQ multiplex PCR; TCRdb keeps only in-frame clonotypes and omits some of them. The sample has about 150,000 clones; 80% to 90% are singletons. V shed 0 bases and J shed 9 bases, with 14 bases lying between them. The CDR3 length is 15 residues. Germline V gives CDR1 PRHDT, CDR2 FYEKMQ (reference sequence). In regard to this clone: Its antigen remains unidentified.

The TCR was taken from a man between 18 and 29 years old in good health and CMV-seropositive. The chain is built from TRBV13 and TRBJ1-4, with D tentatively TRBD1 (5 bases). Source material: PBMCs. CDR3 protein: CASSLGPDRLQKLFF. For the CDR3, the DNA is TGTGCCAGCAGCTTAGGGCCCGACAGACTTCAAAAACTGTTTTTT.